Following are 20 T cell receptor beta chains from one sample sequenced in a study of T cells in Graves' hyperthyroidism and ophthalmopathy. Template material for amplifying TCR beta CDR3 regions consisted of RNA transcripts. The HTBI primer set drove a first-round RT-PCR of the TCR CDR3. Using its own MiXCR run on the multiplex PCR reads, TCRdb lists one record per CDR3 protein. The sample includes 300,000 to 450,000 distinct CDR3 sequences, under 20% of them seen just once. Sequencing was carried out using blood. The receptors derive from a man aged 18 to 30 with Graves' ophthalmopathy.

On this clonotype itself: This clone may be a read error of a much larger clone one base away. The chain carries TRBV27 and TRBJ2-1, with D perhaps matching TRBD2 (7 bases). Germline values: CDR1 MNHEY, CDR2 SMNVEV (reference sequence). The CDR3 loop spans 13 amino acids. CDR3 nucleotide sequence: TGTGTCAGCAGGAGGGGGGGGGGCGATGAGCAGTTCTTC. Amino acids: CVSRRGGGDEQFF.

A note on this clonotype: A read error is possible here, since a much larger clone lies one base away. The chain carries TRBV7-9 and TRBJ1-3; the D gene is possibly TRBD1 (5 bases). Per germline, CDR1 SEHNR and CDR2 FQNEAQ (reference sequence). The CDR3 is 13 residues long. Between the trimmed V and J ends, which lost 6 bases and 0 bases, there was a span of 6 bases. DNA for the CDR3: TGTGCCAGCAGGGGGGACTCTGGAAACACCATATATTTT. Protein product: CASRGDSGNTIYF.

This clonotype was seen ten or more times. The chain links TRBV12-3 or TRBV12-4 to TRBJ2-5, with 10 bases identical to TRBD2. The CDR3 length is 14 residues. Losses at the gene ends were 6 bases for V and 3 bases for J; bases not matched to a gene: 4. CDR3 in DNA: TGTGCCAGCAGCCTTAGCGGGGGGAAAGAGACCCAGTACTTC. This encodes CASSLSGGKETQYF.

The chain has TRBV27 and TRBJ2-7; 8 bases agree with TRBD1. Germline loops: CDR1 MNHEY, CDR2 SMNVEV (reference sequence). This CDR3 region has 15 residues. V lost 6 bases and J lost 5; bases outside the gene matches: 12. In nucleotides, the CDR3 is TGTGCCAGCAGCCCGCGGGGTGACAGGGGCCACGAGCAGTACTTC. It specifies CASSPRGDRGHEQYF.

Ten or more counts support this clonotype. V and J are TRBV9 and TRBJ2-7; D perhaps matches TRBD2 (6 bases). CDR3 length: 17 residues. V shed 0 bases and J shed 2 bases, with 18 bases lying between them. The germline V gene encodes CDR1 SGDLS and CDR2 YYNGEE. The CDR3 bases are TGTGCCAGCAGCGTAGCTGGCGGGGTCGGCTTACCCTACGAGCAGTACTTC. This gives the protein CASSVAGGVGLPYEQYF.

This clonotype occurred many times. The chain is built from TRBV5-5 and TRBJ2-7, with D perhaps TRBD1 (5 bases). This CDR3 contains 15 residues. V gave up 2 bases and J gave up 0 bases, with 12 bases separating them. Looked up from germline, CDR1 is SGHKS and CDR2 is YYEKEE (reference sequence). CDR3 in DNA: TGTGCCAGCAGCTTTTACTTCCAGGGCTCCTACGAGCAGTACTTC. The encoded protein is CASSFYFQGSYEQYF.

This clonotype has just a few counts. The gene calls are TRBV27 and TRBJ2-3; 14 bases fit TRBD2. Germline V CDR1 and CDR2: MNHEY, SMNVEV (reference sequence). The V gene end was trimmed by 6 bases and the J gene end by 4 bases; junction bases not matched to a gene: 15. The CDR3 is 19 residues long. Written as DNA, the CDR3 is TGTGCCAGCAGCAGTGGTGGACTAGCGGGGGGCCAGGTCTCAGATACGCAGTATTTT. This encodes CASSSGGLAGGQVSDTQYF.

This chain joins TRBV5-1 and TRBJ2-1, with D perhaps given as TRBD1 or TRBD2 (5 bases each). Germline CDR1 SGHRS, CDR2 YFSETQ. Trimming removed 2 bases from V and 4 bases from J, with 10 bases in between. The CDR3 covers 14 residues. The CDR3 sequence is CASSFRDPYNEQFF. The CDR3 DNA is TGCGCCAGCAGCTTCCGGGACCCTTACAATGAGCAGTTCTTC.

In this sample, this clonotype turned up a few times. The rearrangement joins TRBV19 to TRBJ1-1; D uncertain. Trimming removed 3 bases at V and 5 bases at J, with 13 bases between. Germline V gene data show CDR1 as LNHDA and CDR2 as SQIVND (reference sequence). The CDR3 loop spans 14 amino acids. The chain's CDR3 is CASSIPEPHTEAFF. In nucleotides, the CDR3 is TGTGCCAGTAGTATTCCAGAACCTCATACTGAAGCTTTCTTT.

In this sample, this clonotype turned up many times. The chain carries TRBV12-3 or TRBV12-4 and TRBJ1-1; D is unresolved. The CDR3 totals 15 residues. Trimming took off 0 bases at V and 0 bases at J, with 8 bases between the two ends. The CDR3 nucleotides are TGTGCCAGCAGTTTAGCTCAAGACCTGAACACTGAAGCTTTCTTT. Protein sequence: CASSLAQDLNTEAFF.

This clonotype appeared a few times. This chain uses TRBV28 with TRBJ1-3; unclear D gene. CDR1 MDHEN and CDR2 SYDVKM come from the germline V gene. Trimming removed 10 bases from V and 4 bases from J, with 17 bases in between. The CDR3 covers 14 residues. The CDR3 nucleotides are TGTGCCACCACAGCCGGGGAGAGGGGAAACACCATATATTTT. Amino acid sequence: CATTAGERGNTIYF.

This clonotype was counted only a few times. The V call is TRBV9, the J call TRBJ1-1, with 9 bases fitting TRBD1. Germline V CDR1 and CDR2: SGDLS, YYNGEE. V shed 2 bases, J shed 0 bases, and the junction held 2 bases outside the gene matches. This CDR3 region has 15 residues. CDR3 region: CASSVDRGLNTEAFF. CDR3 bases: TGTGCCAGCAGCGTGGACAGGGGTTTGAACACTGAAGCTTTCTTT.

In its sample, this clonotype was seen many times. The V gene is TRBV28, the J gene TRBJ1-2; possible D gene TRBD1, 5 bases. Germline CDR1 MDHEN, CDR2 SYDVKM. The CDR3 has 14 amino acids. V was cut by 5 bases and J by 7 bases, with 17 bases left in between. CDR3 nucleotides: TGTGCCAGCAGTCCGAGCGGCAGGGCAGGTGGCTACACCTTC. Protein product: CASSPSGRAGGYTF.

In this sample, this clonotype turned up a few times. The V and J genes are TRBV9 and TRBJ1-1, with D possibly matching TRBD1 (6 bases). Trimming pared 4 bases from V and 1 base from J, leaving 14 bases between. In germline, CDR1 is SGDLS, CDR2 YYNGEE. This CDR3 is 15 amino acids long. The CDR3 DNA reads TGTGCCAGCAGCCTAGCCCCGGACAGGAACACTGAAGCTTTCTTT. Amino acid sequence: CASSLAPDRNTEAFF.

This clonotype was observed at least ten times. The chain combines TRBV7-8 with TRBJ1-5; no clear D. The CDR3 covers 15 residues. Germline V gives CDR1 SGHVS, CDR2 FQNEAQ. V gave up 5 bases and J gave up 0 bases, with 11 bases separating them. The CDR3 sequence is CASSQTDYSNQPQHF. The DNA of the CDR3 is TGTGCCAGCAGCCAGACGGATTATAGCAATCAGCCCCAGCATTTT.

This chain links TRBV2 with TRBJ1-1; 9 bases fit TRBD1. This CDR3 spans 13 amino acids. In germline, CDR1 is SNHLY, CDR2 FYNNEI. J lost 6 bases, V lost 7 bases, and 6 bases had no gene match. The CDR3 loop is CASITTGGPEAFF. The CDR3 region has the DNA TGTGCCAGCATTACCACAGGGGGCCCTGAAGCTTTCTTT.

The chain carries TRBV11-2 and TRBJ2-7; possible D gene TRBD1, 6 bases. The CDR3 has 14 residues. V lost 4 bases, J lost 1 base, and 11 bases lay in between. Germline V CDR1 and CDR2: SGHAT, FQNNGV. The DNA for the CDR3 is TGTGCCAGCAGCTCGGACAGACTATCCTACGAGCAGTACTTC. Its protein is CASSSDRLSYEQYF.

The chain is built from TRBV10-3 and TRBJ2-5, with 7 bases that match TRBD2. CDR1 is ENHRY and CDR2 is SYGVKD in the germline V gene. CDR3 size: 14 residues. In DNA form, the CDR3 reads TGTGCAACACGGGGCGGGAGCGGGCAAGAGACCCAGTACTTC. This encodes CATRGGSGQETQYF.

A few counts support this clonotype. This chain connects TRBV12-3 or TRBV12-4 to TRBJ1-2, with 7 bases identical to TRBD1. With 11 bases clipped from V and 4 bases from J, the junction kept 10 bases outside the gene matches. This CDR3 contains 13 residues. CDR3 region: CASTGVISYGYTF. DNA of the CDR3: TGTGCCTCTACAGGGGTTATCTCCTATGGCTACACCTTC.

This clonotype was seen repeatedly, ten times or more. The rearrangement links TRBV9 to TRBJ2-3; no reliable D call. With 0 bases removed from V and 3 bases from J, the gap between germline ends came to 8 bases. Germline V gene data show CDR1 as SGDLS and CDR2 as YYNGEE. The CDR3 is 14 residues long. The CDR3 spells CASSVEVGTDTQYF. In DNA form, the CDR3 reads TGTGCCAGCAGCGTAGAGGTGGGGACAGATACGCAGTATTTT.